A single TCR beta chain is shown here with its context. Its specific antigen is unknown. It has no much larger one-base neighbor in the sample; base qualities were not kept. This entry belongs to a study of blood T cell repertoires in COVID-19 (dated by TCRdb to the early 2020s). For the wider study: The collaborator samples originated in the United States, Italy and Spain and spanned the acute and convalescent phases of COVID-19. A de-identified subject ID, COVID-19 status, age in years and sex were almost always included in the sample metadata. The dataset comprised deeply sampled blood TCRbeta repertoires from subjects exposed to, actively infected with, or recovered from COVID-19. The material from the prospective study consisted of cDNA or gDNA derived from T cells, B-cell-depleted T cells, or PBMCs. HLA class I and class II types, where available, came from metadata supplied by the sample provider rather than from assay-based typing. The samples were drawn from the first 160 participants of the ongoing ImmuneRACE study and from about 1,200 subjects provided by 6 global collaborators. The repertoires were released in a freely available public database intended as a resource for research on the immune response to SARS-CoV-2.

The CDR3 spans 15 residues, from the cysteine through the phenylalanine. The retained sequence is limited to the CDR3, 45 bases, with the frame set at the first base. The germline V gene yields MRHNA for CDR1 and SNTAGT for CDR2. The germline ends are 13 bases apart after V is trimmed by 0 bases and J by 6 bases. Collaborating institutions collected whole blood in K2EDTA tubes following their own protocols. For TCRbeta analysis, collaborators shipped samples as frozen whole blood, isolated PBMCs, or DNA extracted from either of those sample types. TCRbeta CDR3 regions were amplified from genomic DNA by means of the immunoSEQ Assay, a bias-controlled multiplex PCR. The published analysis was carried out like this. The number of nucleated cells in each sample was estimated by amplification of reference gene primers within the assay. To quantify the absolute abundance of each unique TCRbeta CDR3 rearrangement, sequence reads were collapsed and filtered. Productive Simpson clonality was computed per sample as the square root of Simpson's diversity index over productive rearrangements. TCRdb provides this immuneACCESS table in a form limited to in-frame rearrangements. Some clones are lacking; in checked studies, under half of them reflect an unresolved V gene, and why the rest are absent is not known. V and J calls plus clone size are reproduced from that table; the DNA served to infer D and trimming. The sample table records approximately 190,000 clones; about four fifths of these occur just once. The ten most abundant clones make up 6.9% of the sample.

Overall study results and their limits: The amount of clinical and demographic metadata varied by source and participant and was provided uncurated.

The TCR sequence derives from a man in his 60s with acute or convalescent COVID-19. The sequenced sample was peripheral blood. Here the chain combines TRBV6-4 and TRBJ2-3; the D gene cannot be resolved reliably. The DNA sequence reads TGTGCCAGCAGTGACTCGAGTCGTGGTTCGGATACGCAGTATTTT. The resulting protein is CASSDSSRGSDTQYF.